The 32 T cell receptor beta chains in this list originate from one sample, sequenced in a study of shared clonotypes between healthy human individuals. Using immunoSEQ multiplex PCR, the repertoire was profiled, and TCRdb retains in-frame clones only, with some absent. Of just over 2,000,000 clones in the sample, roughly 94% were seen once. Input material: naive CD4+ T cells sorted from blood. Subset described: CD45RA+ positively selected. These receptors were taken from a man younger than 35 in good health.

The rearrangement uses TRBV30 and TRBJ2-7; TRBD1 aligns across 8 bases. Germline loops: CDR1 GTSNPN, CDR2 SVGIG (reference sequence). The CDR3 totals 14 residues. The V segment lost 1 base and the J segment 3 bases; nucleotides outside the gene matches: 5. This chain's CDR3 is CAWSADRVVYEQYF. The CDR3 nucleotides read TGTGCCTGGAGTGCGGACAGGGTAGTCTACGAGCAGTACTTC.

The rearrangement uses TRBV7-9 and TRBJ1-6; D is undetermined. This CDR3 is 14 amino acids long. V gave up 2 bases and J gave up 10 bases, with 12 bases separating them. Germline CDR1 is SEHNR and CDR2 is FQNEAQ (reference sequence). CDR3 amino acids: CASSLTMIESPLHF. The CDR3 bases are TGTGCCAGCAGCTTAACAATGATAGAATCACCCCTCCACTTT. The complete variable domain, with remaining parts taken from reference TRBV7-9 and TRBJ1-6, reads DTGVSQNPRHKITKRGQNVTFRCDPISEHNRLYWYRQTLGQGPEFLTYFQNEAQLEKSRLLSDRFSAERPKGSFSTLEIQRTEQGDSAMYLCASSLTMIESPLHFGNGTRLTVT.

The sample holds a few counts of this clone. The chain has TRBV6-6 and TRBJ1-5; D is ambiguous. The V end was cut by 7 bases, the J end by 0 bases, with 10 bases between. The CDR3 is 14 amino acids. Germline assignment: CDR1 MNHNY and CDR2 SVGAGI (reference sequence). CDR3 in amino acids: CASTGGLSNQPQHF. As DNA, the CDR3 is TGTGCCAGCACGGGTGGGCTTAGCAATCAGCCCCAGCATTTT.

This clone was detected many times. Other DNA sequences from this sample encode an identical CDR3 as well. The chain uses TRBV30 and TRBJ1-4; D unresolved. The CDR3 extends over 17 amino acids. Per germline, CDR1 GTSNPN and CDR2 SVGIG (reference sequence). Trimming cost V 0 bases and J 0 bases, with 14 bases left between them. CDR3 bases: TGTGCCTGGAGTGTACCCGGCGCAGACGCAACTAATGAAAAACTGTTTTTT. Amino acids: CAWSVPGADATNEKLFF.

This clone was seen only once. This sequence joins TRBV5-4 and TRBJ2-2, with D unclear. The ends were cut back, 0 bases at V and 1 base at J, with 10 bases in the middle. This CDR3 has 16 residues. Germline CDR1 SGHNT, CDR2 YYREEE (reference sequence). In DNA, the CDR3 is TGTGCCAGCAGCTTGGCCGGGCAGGTGAACACCGGGGAGCTGTTTTTT. Protein sequence: CASSLAGQVNTGELFF.

This chain uses TRBV25-1 with TRBJ2-7; tentative D call: TRBD1 (5 bases). The CDR3 runs to 15 residues. Germline values: CDR1 MGHDK, CDR2 SYGVNS. Trimming removed 4 bases at V and 3 bases at J, with 16 bases between. CDR3 sequence: CASSAVGALGYEQYF. Written as DNA, the CDR3 is TGTGCCAGCAGTGCGGTAGGGGCTTTGGGCTACGAGCAGTACTTC.

V gene TRBV5-6 combines with J gene TRBJ1-6; 7 bases map to TRBD1. Germline CDR1 and CDR2: SGHDT and YYEEEE. V shed 5 bases, J shed 0 bases, and the junction held 5 bases outside the gene matches. The CDR3 covers 16 residues. The CDR3 is CASRRTGSSYNSPLHF. DNA for the CDR3: TGTGCCAGCAGGCGGACAGGCAGCTCCTATAATTCACCCCTCCACTTT.

This sequence joins TRBV10-3 and TRBJ2-7, with D possibly matching TRBD1 (5 bases). V was pared by 5 bases and J by 2 bases, with 13 bases between. Germline assignment: CDR1 ENHRY and CDR2 SYGVKD. There are 14 residues in the CDR3. The CDR3 region has the DNA TGTGCCATCAGTTCCAGGGAACGGGCCTACGAGCAGTACTTC. It yields the protein CAISSRERAYEQYF.

V and J are TRBV7-2 and TRBJ2-2; D gene uncertain. The germline V gene has CDR1 SGHTA and CDR2 FQGNSA. The CDR3 length is 15 residues. Trimming cost V 4 bases and J 5 bases, with 14 bases left between them. The DNA of the CDR3 is TGTGCCAGCAGCTCCCCCCTGGGTGGAACCGGGGAGCTGTTTTTT. Protein sequence: CASSSPLGGTGELFF.

This chain links TRBV13 with TRBJ2-7, with a weak D call TRBD1 (5 bases). Germline assignment: CDR1 PRHDT and CDR2 FYEKMQ (reference sequence). CDR3 length equals 14 residues. Trimming stripped 1 base from V and 1 base from J, with 8 bases between. The CDR3 here is CASSLDRRSYEQYF. As DNA, the CDR3 is TGTGCCAGCAGCTTAGACAGGCGATCCTACGAGCAGTACTTC. The variable domain in full, with the rest retrieved from reference TRBV13 and TRBJ2-7, is AAGVIQSPRHLIKEKRETATLKCYPIPRHDTVYWYQQGPGQDPQFLISFYEKMQSDKGSIPDRFSAQQFSDYHSELNMSSLELGDSALYFCASSLDRRSYEQYFGPGTRLTVT.

The chain links TRBV6-1 to TRBJ2-2; maybe TRBD2 (5 bases). Germline lookup yields CDR1 MNHNS and CDR2 SASEGT. There are 15 residues in the CDR3. Trimming shortened V by 6 bases and J by 5 bases, and 16 bases separated the two germline ends. The CDR3 sequence: CASRGPGSRTGELFF. CDR3 nucleotides: TGTGCCAGCAGAGGCCCGGGGAGTCGGACCGGGGAGCTGTTTTTT.

The chain couples TRBV6-5 to TRBJ2-7, with TRBD1 matching over 8 bases. The CDR3 runs 14 residues. Trimming cost V 6 bases and J 12 bases; bases outside gene matches: 16. Germline V CDR1 and CDR2: MNHEY, SVGAGI. CDR3 nucleotide sequence: TGTGCCAGCAGCCCTACAGGGGGAACCGGATGGGGGTACTTC. Protein product: CASSPTGGTGWGYF.

The V call is TRBV2, the J call TRBJ1-6, with D perhaps TRBD1 (5 bases). Trimming took off 6 bases at V and 9 bases at J, with 18 bases between the two ends. The CDR3 is made up of 15 amino acids. CDR1 and CDR2 (germline): SNHLY, FYNNEI. The CDR3 DNA reads as TGTGCCAGCAGCAGGGAGAAATCAGACGGTTCACCCCTCCACTTT. Protein product: CASSREKSDGSPLHF.

The CDR3 region has the DNA TGTGCCAGTAGTATAGCCAGGGGCGAGCAGTACTTC. Translating gives CASSIARGEQYF. V usage is TRBV19 and J usage is TRBJ2-7; TRBD1 is a possible D gene (6 bases). The CDR3 length is 12 residues. Germline CDR1 LNHDA, CDR2 SQIVND (reference sequence). V lost 1 base and J 6 bases, leaving 7 bases between the germline ends.

The chain employs TRBV25-1 and TRBJ1-1, with a possible D match to TRBD1 (5 bases). This CDR3 comprises 12 residues. The germline CDR1 and CDR2 sequences are MGHDK and SYGVNS. Trimming left V 9 bases short and J 0 bases short, with 8 bases between. CDR3 DNA: TGTGCCAGTCGACAGTTGAACACTGAAGCTTTCTTT. Its translation: CASRQLNTEAFF.

The J gene is TRBJ2-5, the V gene TRBV6-6; D ambiguous. The CDR3 spans 12 residues. Germline V gene lookup returns CDR1 MNHNY and CDR2 SVGAGI (reference sequence). Deletions cut 6 bases from V and 5 bases from J, with 10 bases between. As DNA, the CDR3 is TGTGCCAGCAGCCCTACCGGGGAGACCCAGTACTTC. This sequence encodes CASSPTGETQYF.

The genes are TRBV6-5 and TRBJ1-1, with D unclear. V lost 6 bases, J lost 7 bases, and 12 bases lay in between. The CDR3 consists of 12 residues. Germline-derived CDR1 and CDR2 are MNHEY and SVGAGI. CDR3 in amino acids: CASSRTRHEAFF. DNA of the CDR3: TGTGCCAGCAGCCGTACGAGGCATGAAGCTTTCTTT.

Concerning this clone itself: The sample holds other DNA sequences that translate to the same CDR3. This sequence joins TRBV5-1 and TRBJ2-7, with 10 bases aligning to TRBD2. V gave up 2 bases and J gave up 0 bases; unmatched junction bases: 2. CDR3 length equals 15 residues. Germline V gene sequence: CDR1 SGHRS, CDR2 YFSETQ. Here the CDR3 DNA reads TGCGCCAGCAGCTTCAGCGGGGGGGCCTCCTACGAGCAGTACTTC. It specifies CASSFSGGASYEQYF.

The rearrangement links TRBV27 to TRBJ1-3, with D hard to call. Between the trimmed V and J ends, which lost 6 bases and 0 bases, there was a span of 9 bases. This CDR3 is built from 14 residues. CDR1 is MNHEY, CDR2 SMNVEV, per germline (reference sequence). CDR3 sequence: CASSPSYSGNTIYF. The CDR3 nucleotides are TGTGCCAGCAGCCCCAGCTACTCTGGAAACACCATATATTTT.

CDR3 DNA: TGTGCCAGCAGCGGACAGGCCGGATATGGCTACACCTTC. This codes for CASSGQAGYGYTF. The chain employs TRBV9 and TRBJ1-2; possible D gene TRBD1, 6 bases. Germline V gene lookup returns CDR1 SGDLS and CDR2 YYNGEE. The CDR3 totals 13 residues. V was shortened by 3 bases and J by 5 bases, with 11 bases between the two germline ends.

This chain uses TRBV28 with TRBJ1-1, with D unclear. Germline V gene lookup returns CDR1 MDHEN and CDR2 SYDVKM. CDR3 length equals 14 residues. V gave up 5 bases and J gave up 1 base, with 11 bases separating them. CDR3 bases: TGTGCCAGCAGTCCAGCCGGGAGGAACACTGAAGCTTTCTTT. Translating it yields CASSPAGRNTEAFF. Full variable domain (missing parts from reference TRBV28 and TRBJ1-1): DVKVTQSSRYLVKRTGEKVFLECVQDMDHENMFWYRQDPGLGLRLIYFSYDVKMKEKGDIPEGYSVSREKKERFSLILESASTNQTSMYLCASSPAGRNTEAFFGQGTRLTVV.

V gene TRBV19 combines with J gene TRBJ1-5; the match to TRBD1 covers 7 bases. J gave up 3 bases and V 7 bases, and 9 bases lay outside the gene matches. Germline CDR1 is LNHDA and CDR2 is SQIVND (reference sequence). This CDR3 contains 15 residues. CDR3 nucleotides: TGTGCCAGTACCCCCCGGGACAGCCTCAATCAGCCCCAGCATTTT. This sequence encodes CASTPRDSLNQPQHF.

The chain is built from TRBV11-2 and TRBJ2-2, with 10 bases lining up with TRBD2. The CDR3 has 17 amino acids. Germline V gives CDR1 SGHAT, CDR2 FQNNGV. V lost 5 bases and J lost 8; bases outside the gene matches: 14. This CDR3 is CASSPKAGGLFLGELFF. CDR3 DNA: TGTGCCAGCAGCCCCAAAGCGGGAGGGCTTTTTCTGGGGGAGCTGTTTTTT.

The chain recombines TRBV12-5 with TRBJ1-2; the match to TRBD1 covers 9 bases. CDR1 and CDR2 (germline): LGHNT, FRNRAP. There are 16 residues in the CDR3. Trimming at V came to 1 base and at J to 2 bases, leaving 5 bases not matched to a gene. The CDR3 region has the DNA TGTGCTAGTGGTTTGGCCGGGACAGGGTCCAACTATGGCTACACCTTC. It codes for CASGLAGTGSNYGYTF. The variable domain in full, completed from reference TRBV12-5 and TRBJ1-2, reads DARVTQTPRHKVTEMGQEVTMRCQPILGHNTVFWYRQTMMQGLELLAYFRNRAPLDDSGMPKDRFSAEMPDATLATLKIQPSEPRDSAVYFCASGLAGTGSNYGYTFGSGTRLTVV.

Turning to this clone: One end of the junction does not line up with germline, which may come from a read error. The chain uses TRBV18 and TRBJ1-4; weak D call: TRBD1 (5 bases). This CDR3 comprises 16 residues. Germline CDR1 reads KGHSH; CDR2 reads LQKENI. CDR3 sequence: CASSPRQGGANEKLFF. CDR3 in DNA: TGTGCCAGCTCCCCACGCCAGGGTGGGGCTAATGAAAAACTGTTTTTT.

As regards this clone: Relative to the germline gene, one junction end is altered; a read error may explain this. The rearrangement joins TRBV7-7 to TRBJ2-3, with a tentative D call TRBD1 (5 bases). Germline CDR1 is SSHAT and CDR2 is FNYEAQ (reference sequence). This CDR3 contains 15 residues. The CDR3 nucleotides are TGTGCTAGCAGCTCAACAGGTGGTTTCACAGATACGCAGTATTTT. It encodes CASSSTGGFTDTQYF.

In this sample, this clone turned up once. The rearrangement links TRBV7-6 to TRBJ1-1; perhaps TRBD1 as D (6 bases). There are 14 residues in the CDR3. Germline lookup yields CDR1 SGHVS and CDR2 FNYEAQ. V was cut by 3 bases and J by 1 base, with 9 bases left in between. The CDR3, as DNA: TGTGCCAGCAGCTTGGGGGCAAGGAACACTGAAGCTTTCTTT. Its translation: CASSLGARNTEAFF. The full variable domain, its missing parts supplied by reference TRBV7-6 and TRBJ1-1, is GAGVSQSPRYKVTKRGQDVALRCDPISGHVSLYWYRQALGQGPEFLTYFNYEAQQDKSGLPNDRFSAERPEGSISTLTIQRTEQRDSAMYRCASSLGARNTEAFFGQGTRLTVV.

This chain joins TRBV10-3 and TRBJ2-5; TRBD2 matches at 12 bases. V trimming: 4 bases; J trimming: 1 base; junction bases outside the gene matches: 4. The CDR3 spans 16 residues. Germline V gene lookup returns CDR1 ENHRY and CDR2 SYGVKD. As DNA, the CDR3 is TGTGCCATCAGTGGTGGACTAGCGGGGTCCCAAGAGACCCAGTACTTC. Translated, it gives CAISGGLAGSQETQYF.

This clone came up once. The CDR3 spells CASSSGGGVAYNEQFF. The CDR3 DNA reads as TGTGCCAGCAGCTCAGGCGGGGGGGTGGCCTACAATGAGCAGTTCTTC. The chain uses TRBV5-4 and TRBJ2-1, with TRBD2 matching 9 bases. From germline, CDR1 is SGHNT and CDR2 YYREEE (reference sequence). This CDR3 spans 16 amino acids. Unmatched junction bases numbered 6, after V lost 3 bases and J lost 2 bases.

The J gene is TRBJ2-4, the V gene TRBV7-9, with D unresolved. In germline, CDR1 is SEHNR, CDR2 FQNEAQ (reference sequence). Trimming pared 5 bases from V and 1 base from J, leaving 24 bases between. The CDR3 length is 19 residues. The CDR3 here is CASSPKPRSNFTAKNIQYF. The CDR3 DNA sequence: TGTGCCAGCAGCCCCAAGCCGAGATCTAACTTCACTGCCAAAAACATTCAGTACTTC.

This chain uses TRBV5-4 with TRBJ2-5; 7 bases map to TRBD1. Germline CDR1 SGHNT, CDR2 YYREEE (reference sequence). V lost 2 bases and J lost 1; bases outside the gene matches: 8. The CDR3 contains 16 residues. CDR3 sequence: CASSFRGRGSQETQYF. CDR3 nucleotides: TGTGCCAGCAGCTTTCGAGGCAGGGGGTCCCAAGAGACCCAGTACTTC.

The J gene is TRBJ1-1, the V gene TRBV30; TRBD1 matches at 8 bases. The CDR3 is 14 amino acids. V gave up 4 bases and J gave up 4 bases; unmatched junction bases: 8. Looked up from germline, CDR1 is GTSNPN and CDR2 is SVGIG (reference sequence). The CDR3 reads CAWTRTGFFTEAFF. The CDR3 nucleotides read TGTGCCTGGACCCGGACAGGGTTTTTCACTGAAGCTTTCTTT.